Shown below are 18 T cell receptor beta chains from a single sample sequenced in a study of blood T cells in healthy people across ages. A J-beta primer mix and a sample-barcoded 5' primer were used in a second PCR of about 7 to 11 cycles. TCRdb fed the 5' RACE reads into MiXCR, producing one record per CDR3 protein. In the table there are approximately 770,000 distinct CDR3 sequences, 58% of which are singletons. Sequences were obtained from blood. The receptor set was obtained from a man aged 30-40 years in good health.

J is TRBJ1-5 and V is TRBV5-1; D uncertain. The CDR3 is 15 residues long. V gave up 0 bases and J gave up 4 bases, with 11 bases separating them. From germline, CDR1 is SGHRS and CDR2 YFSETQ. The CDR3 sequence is CASSLDGHPNQPQHF. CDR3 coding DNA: TGCGCCAGCAGCTTGGATGGCCACCCGAATCAGCCCCAGCATTTT.

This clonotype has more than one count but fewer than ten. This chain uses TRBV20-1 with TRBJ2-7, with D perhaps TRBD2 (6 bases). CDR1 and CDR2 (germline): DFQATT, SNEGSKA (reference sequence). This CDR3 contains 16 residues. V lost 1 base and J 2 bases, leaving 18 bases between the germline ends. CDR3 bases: TGCAGTGCTAGAGGCGGGACGGTTCTCGATACCTACGAGCAGTACTTC. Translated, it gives CSARGGTVLDTYEQYF.

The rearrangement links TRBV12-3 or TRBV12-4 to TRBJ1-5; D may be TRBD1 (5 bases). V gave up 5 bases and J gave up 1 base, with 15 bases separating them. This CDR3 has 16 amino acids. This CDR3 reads CASSPQGPRSNQPQHF. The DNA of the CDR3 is TGTGCCAGCAGTCCCCAGGGCCCACGAAGCAATCAGCCCCAGCATTTT.

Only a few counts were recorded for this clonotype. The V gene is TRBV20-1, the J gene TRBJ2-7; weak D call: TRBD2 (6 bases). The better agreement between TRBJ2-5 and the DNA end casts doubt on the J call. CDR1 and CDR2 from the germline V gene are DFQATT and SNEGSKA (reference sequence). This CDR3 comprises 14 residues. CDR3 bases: TGCAGTGCTACCGTGGGAGGACTTAAAGAGACCCAGTACTTC. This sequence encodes CSATVGGLKETQYF.

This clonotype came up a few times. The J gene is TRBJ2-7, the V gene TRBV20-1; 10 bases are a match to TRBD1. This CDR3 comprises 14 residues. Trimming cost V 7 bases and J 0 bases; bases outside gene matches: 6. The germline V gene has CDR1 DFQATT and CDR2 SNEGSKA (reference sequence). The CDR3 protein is CSVSDRGISYEQYF. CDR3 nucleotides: TGCAGTGTATCGGACAGGGGGATCTCCTACGAGCAGTACTTC.

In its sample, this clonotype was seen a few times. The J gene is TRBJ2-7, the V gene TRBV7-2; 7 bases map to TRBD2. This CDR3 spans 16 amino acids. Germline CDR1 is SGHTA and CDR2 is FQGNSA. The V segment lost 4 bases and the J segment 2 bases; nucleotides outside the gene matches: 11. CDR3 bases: TGTGCCAGCAGCTCCAAACCGGGAGGACTTCCCTACGAGCAGTACTTC. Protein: CASSSKPGGLPYEQYF.

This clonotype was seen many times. The CDR3 loop is CASSVGTSTDTQYF. Here the CDR3 DNA reads TGTGCCAGCAGCGTGGGGACTTCAACAGATACGCAGTATTTT. The chain employs TRBV7-2 and TRBJ2-3, with a possible D match to TRBD2 (6 bases). The CDR3 extends over 14 amino acids. CDR1 is SGHTA and CDR2 is FQGNSA in the germline V gene. Trimming removed 5 bases from V and 3 bases from J, with 12 bases in between.

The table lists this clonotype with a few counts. The CDR3 DNA is TGTGCCAGCAGGACAGGGGCAATCGGTTCACCCCTCCACTTT. Translation: CASRTGAIGSPLHF. The rearrangement links TRBV27 to TRBJ1-6; 8 bases match TRBD1. Germline CDR1 and CDR2: MNHEY and SMNVEV (reference sequence). Trimming removed 6 bases from V and 9 bases from J; junction bases left unmatched: 7. The CDR3 length is 14 residues.

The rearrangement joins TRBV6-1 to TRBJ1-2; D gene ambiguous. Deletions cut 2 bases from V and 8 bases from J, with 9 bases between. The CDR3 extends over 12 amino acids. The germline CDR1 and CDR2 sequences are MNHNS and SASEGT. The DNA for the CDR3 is TGTGCCAGCAGTGAAAAGGTTTGGGGCTACACCTTC. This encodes CASSEKVWGYTF.

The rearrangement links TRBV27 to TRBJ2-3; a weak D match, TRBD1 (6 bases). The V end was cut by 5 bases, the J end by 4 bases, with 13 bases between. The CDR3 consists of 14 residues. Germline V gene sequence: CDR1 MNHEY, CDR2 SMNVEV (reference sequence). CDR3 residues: CASSPLGQSDTQYF. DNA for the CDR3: TGTGCCAGCAGTCCACTCGGACAGTCAGATACGCAGTATTTT.

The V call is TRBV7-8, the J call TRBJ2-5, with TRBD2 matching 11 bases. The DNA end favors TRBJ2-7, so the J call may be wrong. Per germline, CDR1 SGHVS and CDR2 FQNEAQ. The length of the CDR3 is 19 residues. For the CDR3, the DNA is TGTGCCAGCAGCTTAGCCTCATCAACCGGACTAGCGGGCGCCTACGAGCAGTACTTC. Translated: CASSLASSTGLAGAYEQYF.

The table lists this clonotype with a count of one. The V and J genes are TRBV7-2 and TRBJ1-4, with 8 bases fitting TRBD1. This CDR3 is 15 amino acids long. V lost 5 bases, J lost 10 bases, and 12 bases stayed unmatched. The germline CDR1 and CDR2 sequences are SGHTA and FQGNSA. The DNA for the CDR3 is TGTGCCAGCAGCCCCGCCGGACAGGGCGATGGAAAACTGTTTTTT. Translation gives CASSPAGQGDGKLFF.

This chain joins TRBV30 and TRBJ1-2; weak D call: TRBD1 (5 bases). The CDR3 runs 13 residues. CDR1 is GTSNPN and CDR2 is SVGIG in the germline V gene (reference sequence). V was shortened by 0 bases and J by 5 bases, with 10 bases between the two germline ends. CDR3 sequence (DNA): TGTGCCTGGAGTGTACAGGAAGGGTATGGCTACACCTTC. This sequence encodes CAWSVQEGYGYTF.

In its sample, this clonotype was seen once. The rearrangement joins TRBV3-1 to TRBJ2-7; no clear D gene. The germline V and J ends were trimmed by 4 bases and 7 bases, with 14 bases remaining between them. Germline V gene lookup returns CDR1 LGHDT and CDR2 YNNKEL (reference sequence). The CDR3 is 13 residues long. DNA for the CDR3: TGTGCCAGCAGCCCCGGGCTCCTTAGGGAGCAGTACTTC. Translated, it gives CASSPGLLREQYF.

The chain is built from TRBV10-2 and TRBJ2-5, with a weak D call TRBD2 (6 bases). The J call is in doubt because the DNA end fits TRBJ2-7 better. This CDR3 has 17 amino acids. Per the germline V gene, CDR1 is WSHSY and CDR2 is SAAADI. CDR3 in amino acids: CASSGDEPGLVNYEQYF. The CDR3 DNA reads TGCGCCAGCAGTGGGGATGAACCGGGACTGGTGAATTACGAGCAGTACTTC.

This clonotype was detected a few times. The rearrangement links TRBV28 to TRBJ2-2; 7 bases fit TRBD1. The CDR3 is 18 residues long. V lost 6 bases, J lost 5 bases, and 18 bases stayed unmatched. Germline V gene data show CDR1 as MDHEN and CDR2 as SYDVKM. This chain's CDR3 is CASRPFEPPGQRTGELFF. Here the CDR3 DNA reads TGTGCCAGCAGACCTTTTGAGCCTCCGGGACAGAGGACCGGGGAGCTGTTTTTT.

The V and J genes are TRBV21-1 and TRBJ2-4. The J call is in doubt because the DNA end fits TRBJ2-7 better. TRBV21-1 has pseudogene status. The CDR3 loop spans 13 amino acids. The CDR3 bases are TGTGCCAGCAGCAAACCGTTCACAGACGAGCAGTACTTC. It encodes CASSKPFTDEQYF.

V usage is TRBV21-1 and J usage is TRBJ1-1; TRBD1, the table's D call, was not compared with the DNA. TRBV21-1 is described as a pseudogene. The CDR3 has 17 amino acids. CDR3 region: CASILRVLRGLNTEAFF. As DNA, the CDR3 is TGTGCCAGCATCCTAAGGGTACTTAGGGGTCTAAACACTGAAGCTTTCTTT.